What follows are 5 T cell receptor beta chains derived from one specimen sequenced in a study of Tregs in tolerant kidney transplant recipients. Sequencing was performed with immunoSEQ multiplex PCR; in TCRdb, only in-frame clones are kept and a portion is missing. The sample consists of 85,000 to 95,000 clones, 85% to 95% of them appearing once. Sequencing was performed on CD8+ T cells from blood. These receptors came from a human donor in good health.

V gene TRBV4-1 combines with J gene TRBJ2-2, with D unclear. Germline CDR1 is MGHRA and CDR2 is YSYEKL. Trimming pared 4 bases from V and 4 bases from J, leaving 7 bases between. The CDR3 loop spans 13 amino acids. The CDR3, as DNA: TGCGCCAGCAGCCCCAGAGGCACCGGGGAGCTGTTTTTT. This translates into CASSPRGTGELFF.

The CDR3 here is CASRGYYEQYF. The DNA of the CDR3 is TGTGCCAGCAGAGGATACTACGAGCAGTACTTC. The genes are TRBV6-1 and TRBJ2-7; D is unresolved. CDR1 is MNHNS, CDR2 SASEGT, per germline. The germline V and J ends were trimmed by 6 bases and 3 bases, with 6 bases remaining between them. The CDR3 sequence is 11 residues long.

With regard to this clone: The same CDR3 arises from other DNA sequences in this sample as well. The rearrangement joins TRBV5-4 to TRBJ2-7, with D perhaps given as TRBD1 or TRBD2 (6 bases each). With 2 bases removed from V and 3 bases from J, the gap between germline ends came to 9 bases. The CDR3 covers 13 residues. Germline lookup yields CDR1 SGHNT and CDR2 YYREEE (reference sequence). The chain's CDR3 is CASSFGGNYEQYF. For the CDR3, the DNA is TGTGCCAGCAGCTTCGGGGGCAACTACGAGCAGTACTTC.

This chain uses TRBV29-1 with TRBJ1-2; no reliable D call. V lost 6 bases and J 4 bases, leaving 24 bases between the germline ends. The CDR3 has 16 amino acids. CDR1 is SQVTM and CDR2 is ANQGSEA in the germline V gene. DNA of the CDR3: TGCAGCGTGTTGGCAGCCCCTTCTGATGCCTTCTATGGCTACACCTTC. As protein: CSVLAAPSDAFYGYTF.

The genes are TRBV10-3 and TRBJ1-4; D remains unclear. Between the trimmed V and J ends, which lost 10 bases and 5 bases, there was a span of 11 bases. Per germline, CDR1 ENHRY and CDR2 SYGVKD. CDR3 length equals 12 residues. CDR3 protein: CATRTGNEKLFF. Here the CDR3 DNA reads TGTGCCACGCGGACGGGAAATGAAAAACTGTTTTTT.